This section outlines one T cell receptor beta chain sequence together with its context. The sample belongs to a study of blood T cell repertoires in COVID-19. Data came from immunoSEQ multiplex PCR; TCRdb stores just in-frame clones and leaves some out. The sample shows 200,000 to 250,000 clones, 82% of them seen only once. Trimming took 3 bases from V and 0 from J, leaving 11 bases between them. There are 15 residues in the CDR3. The V gene's germline CDR1 is KGHSH and CDR2 LQKENI. V gene TRBV18 combines with J gene TRBJ1-2; weak D call: TRBD1 (6 bases). The sequenced material came from PBMCs or T cells enriched from blood (not recorded which). The TCR originated in a woman aged 55-70 years who had recovered from COVID-19. Here the CDR3 DNA reads TGTGCCAGCTCACCCCTGGACAGAACTAACTATGGCTACACCTTC. This codes for CASSPLDRTNYGYTF.